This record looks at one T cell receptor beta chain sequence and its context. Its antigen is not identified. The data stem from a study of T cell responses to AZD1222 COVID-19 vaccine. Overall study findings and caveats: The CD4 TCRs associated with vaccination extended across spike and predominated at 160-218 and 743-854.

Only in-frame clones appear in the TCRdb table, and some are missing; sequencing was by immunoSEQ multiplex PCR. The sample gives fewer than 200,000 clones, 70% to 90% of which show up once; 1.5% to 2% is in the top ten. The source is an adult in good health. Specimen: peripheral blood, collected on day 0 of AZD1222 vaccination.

CDR3 sequence reads: CASSDIGQPSYEQYF. Here the CDR3 DNA reads TGTGCCAGCAGTGACATAGGACAACCGTCCTACGAGCAGTACTTC. This chain uses TRBV6-1 with TRBJ2-7; a weak D match, TRBD1 (5 bases). Germline V gene sequence: CDR1 MNHNS, CDR2 SASEGT. Trimming left V 3 bases short and J 1 base short, with 13 bases between. This CDR3 is 15 amino acids long.